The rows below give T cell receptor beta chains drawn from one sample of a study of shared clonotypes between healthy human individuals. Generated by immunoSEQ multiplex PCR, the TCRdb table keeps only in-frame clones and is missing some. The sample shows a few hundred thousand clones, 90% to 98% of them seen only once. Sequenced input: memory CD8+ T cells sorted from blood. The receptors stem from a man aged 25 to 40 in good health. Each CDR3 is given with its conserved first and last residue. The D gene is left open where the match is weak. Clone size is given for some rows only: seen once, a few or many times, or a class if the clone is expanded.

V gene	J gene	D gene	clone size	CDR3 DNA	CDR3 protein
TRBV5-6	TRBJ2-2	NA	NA	TGTGCCAGCAGCTTGGAACGTTGGGGGTTCAGCACCGGGGAGCTGTTTTTT	CASSLERWGFSTGELFF
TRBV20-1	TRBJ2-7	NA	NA	TGCAGTGCGTTTGACTGGGGTCAGTACTTC	CSAFDWGQYF
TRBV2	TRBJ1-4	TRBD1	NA	TGTGCCAGCAAGGCCCGGCCGGGACAGGGGCTGGAAAAACTGTTTTTT	CASKARPGQGLEKLFF
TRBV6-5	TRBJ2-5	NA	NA	TGTGCCAGCAGTTACTCGAAGGAGACCCAGTACTTC	CASSYSKETQYF
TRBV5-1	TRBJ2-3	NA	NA	TGCGCCAGCAGCTTTAGCGGCCTCACAGATACGCAGTATTTT	CASSFSGLTDTQYF
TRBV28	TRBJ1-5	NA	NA	TGTGCCAGCAGGGGGTCGGGGGCTGGCAATCAGCCCCAGCATTTT	CASRGSGAGNQPQHF
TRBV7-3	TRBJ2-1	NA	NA	TGTGCCAGCAGCTTAGAAGGACTACATGAGCAGTTCTTC	CASSLEGLHEQFF
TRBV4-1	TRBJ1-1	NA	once	TGCGCCAGCAGCCAAGCCAATGAAGCTTTCTTT	CASSQANEAFF
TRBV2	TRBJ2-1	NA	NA	TGTGCCAGCAGGAGAAGTGTCCTGAGCTCCTACAATGAGCAGTTCTTC	CASRRSVLSSYNEQFF
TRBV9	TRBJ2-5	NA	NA	TGTGCCAGCAGCGTAGAACCAGCGACCCAAGAGACCCAGTACTTC	CASSVEPATQETQYF
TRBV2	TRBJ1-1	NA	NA	TGTGCCAGCAGTGAAGACAGGGACACTGAAGCTTTCTTT	CASSEDRDTEAFF
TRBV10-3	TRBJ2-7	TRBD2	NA	TGTGCCATCAGTGAGTCGAACTGGGCTAGCGGGCCCTCCTACGAGCAGTACTTC	CAISESNWASGPSYEQYF
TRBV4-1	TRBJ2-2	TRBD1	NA	TGCGCCAGCAGCTACAGACAGGGTGGGAACACCGGGGAGCTGTTTTTT	CASSYRQGGNTGELFF
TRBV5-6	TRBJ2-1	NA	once	TGTGCCAGCAGCTTGGGCGGGACTGAAGAGCAGTTCTTC	CASSLGGTEEQFF
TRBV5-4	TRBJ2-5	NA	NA	TGTGCCAGCAGCTTGGCCTGGGGGGCGGGGGAGACCCAGTACTTC	CASSLAWGAGETQYF
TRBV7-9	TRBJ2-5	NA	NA	TGTGCCAGCAGCTTATCCGGCATATCGGAGACCCAGTACTTC	CASSLSGISETQYF
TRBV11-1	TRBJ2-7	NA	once	TGTGCCAGCAGCCGGAACGGACTGTCCTACGAGCAGTACTTC	CASSRNGLSYEQYF
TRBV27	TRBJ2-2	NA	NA	TGTGCCAGCAGTTTACAGGGTCAGCTCAACACCGGGGAGCTGTTTTTT	CASSLQGQLNTGELFF
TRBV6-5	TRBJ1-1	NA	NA	TGTGCCAGCATTCCCGTTACAGGGTATGAAGCTTTCTTT	CASIPVTGYEAFF
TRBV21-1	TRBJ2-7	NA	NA	TGTGCCAGCAGCAAAGGCCTAGCGGGAGGTGCCTACGAGCAGTACTTC	CASSKGLAGGAYEQYF
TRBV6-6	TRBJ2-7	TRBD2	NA	TGTGCCAGCAGTTCCCTTCCGGGACTAGCGGGAGAGCAGTACTTC	CASSSLPGLAGEQYF
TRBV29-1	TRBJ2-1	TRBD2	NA	TGCAGCGTTTTTGGACTAGCGGGAGGGTCCGAGTTCTTC	CSVFGLAGGSEFF
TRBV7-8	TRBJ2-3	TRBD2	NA	TGTGCCAGCAGCTTACGACTAGCGGCAGATACGCAGTATTTT	CASSLRLAADTQYF
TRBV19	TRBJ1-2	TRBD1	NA	TGTGCCAGTAGTATTTTTGGGACAGGGGGTACCTATGGCTACACCTTC	CASSIFGTGGTYGYTF
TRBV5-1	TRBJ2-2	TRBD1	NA	TGCGCCAGCAGCTTGGCCGTAAAAGTCCCGGGACAGGGGAAGTACGCGAACACCGGGGAGCTGTTTTTT	CASSLAVKVPGQGKYANTGELFF
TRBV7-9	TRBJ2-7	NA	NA	TGTGCCAGCAGCTTAGACAACTACGAGCAGTACTTC	CASSLDNYEQYF
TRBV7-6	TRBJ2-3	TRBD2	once	TGTGCCAGCAGCTTCGGGCTAGCGGGAGTGGCAGATACGCAGTATTTT	CASSFGLAGVADTQYF
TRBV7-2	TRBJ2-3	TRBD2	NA	TGTGCCAGCAGCTTGGGATCGGGAGGCGTGAGGGATACGCAGTATTTT	CASSLGSGGVRDTQYF
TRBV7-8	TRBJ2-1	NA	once	TGTGCCAGCAGCTTTCGCCGGTCCGCCAGCGATGAGCAGTTCTTC	CASSFRRSASDEQFF
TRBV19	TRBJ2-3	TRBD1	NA	TGTGCCAGTAACCGCAGGGGGAGCGCTACAGATACGCAGTATTTT	CASNRRGSATDTQYF
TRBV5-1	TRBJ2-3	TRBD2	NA	TGCGCCAGCAGGCCTAGCGGGAGAATCACAGATACGCAGTATTTT	CASRPSGRITDTQYF
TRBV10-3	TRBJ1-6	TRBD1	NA	TGTGCCATCAGTGGGACAGGGGACTCACCCCTCCACTTT	CAISGTGDSPLHF
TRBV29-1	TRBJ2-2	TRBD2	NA	TGCAGCGTTCCTATCGCGGGAGGGCCCGGGGAGCTGTTTTTT	CSVPIAGGPGELFF
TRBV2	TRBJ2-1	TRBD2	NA	TGTGCCAGCTCGGGACTAGCGGGAGGTAGCAATGAGCAGTTCTTC	CASSGLAGGSNEQFF
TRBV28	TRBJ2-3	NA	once	TGTGCCAGCGGCCCGGGCGGCTCTAGCACAGATACGCAGTATTTT	CASGPGGSSTDTQYF
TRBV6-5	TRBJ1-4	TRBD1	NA	TGTGCCAGCAGTTACTCGAGACAGGGTCGGGAAAAACTGTTTTTT	CASSYSRQGREKLFF
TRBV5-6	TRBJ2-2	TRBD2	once	TGTGCCAGCAGCCGCCGCCGACTAGCGGGAGTGGGGACCGGGGAGCTGTTTTTT	CASSRRRLAGVGTGELFF
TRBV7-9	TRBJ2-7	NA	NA	TGTGCCAGCAGCCCCCTCCCAGACAGAATTCTCTACGAGCAGTACTTC	CASSPLPDRILYEQYF
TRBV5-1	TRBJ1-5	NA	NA	TGCGCCAGAGGGCCAAGCAATCAGCCCCAGCATTTT	CARGPSNQPQHF
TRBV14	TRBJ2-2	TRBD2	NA	TGTGCCAGCAGCCAAGTGAGGGGAGGGCACACCGGGGAGCTGTTTTTT	CASSQVRGGHTGELFF
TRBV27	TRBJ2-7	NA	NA	TGTGCCAGCAGTCCGCGGAATTTTGAGCACTCCGAGCAGTACTTC	CASSPRNFEHSEQYF
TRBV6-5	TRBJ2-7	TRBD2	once	TGTGCCAGCAGTTACGGTCCTAGCGGGAGCATCTACGAGCAGTACTTC	CASSYGPSGSIYEQYF
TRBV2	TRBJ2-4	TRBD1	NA	TGTGCCAGACAAGGACAGGGAGACATTCAGTACTTC	CARQGQGDIQYF
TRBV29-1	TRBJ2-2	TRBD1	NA	TGCAGCGTCAGGGGGCGACGGACTATTCTCGGTGTGGTGTTTTTT	CSVRGRRTILGVVFF